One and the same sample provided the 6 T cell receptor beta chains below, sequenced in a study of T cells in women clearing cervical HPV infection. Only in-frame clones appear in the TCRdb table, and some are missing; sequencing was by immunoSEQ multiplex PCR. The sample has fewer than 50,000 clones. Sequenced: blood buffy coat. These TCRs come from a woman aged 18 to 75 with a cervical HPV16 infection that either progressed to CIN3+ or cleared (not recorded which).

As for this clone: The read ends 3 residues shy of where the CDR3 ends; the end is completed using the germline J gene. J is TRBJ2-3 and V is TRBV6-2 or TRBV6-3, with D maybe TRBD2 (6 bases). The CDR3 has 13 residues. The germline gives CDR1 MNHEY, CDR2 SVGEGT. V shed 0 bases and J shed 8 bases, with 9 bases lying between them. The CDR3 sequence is CASSYSPGGTQYF. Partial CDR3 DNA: TGTGCCAGCAGTTACTCACCCGGGGGTACG.

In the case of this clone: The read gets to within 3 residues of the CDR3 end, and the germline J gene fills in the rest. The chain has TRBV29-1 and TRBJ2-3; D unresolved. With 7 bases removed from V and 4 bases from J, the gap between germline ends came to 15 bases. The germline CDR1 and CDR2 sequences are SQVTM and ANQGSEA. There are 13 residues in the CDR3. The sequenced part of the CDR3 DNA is TGCAGCGCAAAAAAAGGTTCTGCAGATACG. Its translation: CSAKKGSADT. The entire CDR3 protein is CSAKKGSADTQYF.

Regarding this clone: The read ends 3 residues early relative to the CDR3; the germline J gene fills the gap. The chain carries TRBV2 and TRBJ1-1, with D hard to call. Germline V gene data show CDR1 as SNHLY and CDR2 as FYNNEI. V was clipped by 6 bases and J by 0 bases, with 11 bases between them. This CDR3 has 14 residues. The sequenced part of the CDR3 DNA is TGTGCCAGCAGGGGTGGGCTAATGAACACTGAA. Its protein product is CASRGGLMNTE. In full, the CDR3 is CASRGGLMNTEAFF.

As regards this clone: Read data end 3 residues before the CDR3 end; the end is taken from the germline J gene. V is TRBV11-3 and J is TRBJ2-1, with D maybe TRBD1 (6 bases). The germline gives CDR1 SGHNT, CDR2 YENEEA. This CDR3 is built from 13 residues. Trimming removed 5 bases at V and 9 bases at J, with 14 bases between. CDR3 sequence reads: CASSVREGGEQFF. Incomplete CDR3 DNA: TGTGCCAGCAGCGTTCGAGAAGGGGGTGAG.

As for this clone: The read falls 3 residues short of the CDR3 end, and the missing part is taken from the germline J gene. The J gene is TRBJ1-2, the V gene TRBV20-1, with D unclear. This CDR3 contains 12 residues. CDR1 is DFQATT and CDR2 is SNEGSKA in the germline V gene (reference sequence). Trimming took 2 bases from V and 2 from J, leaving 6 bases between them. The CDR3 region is CSARKQNYGYTF. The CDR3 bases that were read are TGCAGTGCTAGAAAACAGAACTATGGC.

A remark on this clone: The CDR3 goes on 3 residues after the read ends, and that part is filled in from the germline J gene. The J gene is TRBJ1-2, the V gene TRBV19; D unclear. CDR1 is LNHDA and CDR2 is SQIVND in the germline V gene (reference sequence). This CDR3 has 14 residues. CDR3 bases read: TGTGCCAGTAGTATGCTGAGCGACTCCTACGAC. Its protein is CASSMLSDSYD. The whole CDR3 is CASSMLSDSYDYTF.